The 23 T cell receptor beta chains presented below share a single source sample, sequenced in a study of human T cells and chemical hapten exposure. As to time point: patch test 1, 2 weeks after DPC sensitization. Treatment reported: therapeutic diphenylcyclopropenone sensitization with weekly scalp DPC. TCRdb analysed the RACE reads with MiXCR anew, one entry per CDR3 protein. The repertoire holds about 80,000 distinct CDR3 sequences, with over 6% as singletons. The input for sequencing was whole blood, taken in connection with sensitization to the hapten diphenylcyclopropenone (DPC). Source of these receptors: a woman aged 25 to 39 with alopecia areata. Some clones in this sample may be carry-over from other donors' samples.

The V and J genes are TRBV12-3 or TRBV12-4 and TRBJ1-1; D is unresolved. The V end lost 5 bases, the J end lost 6 bases, and 10 bases lay between the germline ends. This CDR3 is 12 amino acids long. This chain's CDR3 is CASSPDGSEAFF. DNA for the CDR3: TGTGCCAGCAGTCCGGACGGGTCTGAAGCTTTCTTT.

This clonotype was counted many times. J is TRBJ2-2 and V is TRBV11-1; no clear D gene. The CDR3 is 15 residues long. Trimming pared 6 bases from V and 1 base from J, leaving 12 bases between. Germline CDR1 SGHAT, CDR2 FQDESV (reference sequence). CDR3 nucleotide sequence: TGTGCCAGCAGGGATAGCAGGAAGAACACCGGGGAGCTGTTTTTT. Residues: CASRDSRKNTGELFF.

CDR3 region: CASSQIGTAANTEAFF. In nucleotides, the CDR3 is TGTGCCAGCAGCCAGATCGGCACAGCCGCGAACACTGAAGCTTTCTTT. The genes are TRBV14 and TRBJ1-1; D is undetermined. Germline CDR1 reads SGHDN; CDR2 reads FVKESK. This CDR3 spans 16 amino acids. The V end lost 3 bases, the J end lost 1 base, and 15 bases lay between the germline ends.

Remarks on this clonotype: It may be a read error: a sequence one base away is much more abundant. The chain couples TRBV29-1 to TRBJ1-5; the D gene is possibly TRBD1 (6 bases). Germline CDR1 reads SQVTM; CDR2 reads ANQGSEA. The length of the CDR3 is 12 residues. The CDR3 protein is CGSRTENQPQHF. The CDR3 nucleotides read TGCGGCTCCCGGACAGAAAATCAGCCCCAGCATTTT.

V gene TRBV2 combines with J gene TRBJ1-1, with D possibly being TRBD1 (5 bases). V was pared by 4 bases and J by 4 bases, with 13 bases between. Germline-derived CDR1 and CDR2 are SNHLY and FYNNEI. This CDR3 is 14 amino acids long. The CDR3 is CASSGSEGITEAFF. The DNA of the CDR3 is TGTGCCAGCAGTGGGTCAGAGGGGATCACTGAAGCTTTCTTT.

This clonotype was observed a few times. The chain joins TRBV2 to TRBJ1-2, with D possibly TRBD1 on 6 matching bases. The CDR3 is 15 residues long. Trimming took off 6 bases at V and 7 bases at J, with 21 bases between the two ends. The germline gives CDR1 SNHLY, CDR2 FYNNEI. DNA for the CDR3: TGTGCCAGCAGGGAAACCGGGGCTCCCAGGGGTGGCTACACCTTC. This codes for CASRETGAPRGGYTF.

This clonotype was observed at least ten times. The chain carries TRBV12-3 or TRBV12-4 and TRBJ1-2, with 8 bases that match TRBD1. J was trimmed by 1 base and V by 5 bases; bases with no gene match: 3. The length of the CDR3 is 14 residues. This chain's CDR3 is CASSPGGGNYGYTF. In DNA, the CDR3 is TGTGCCAGCAGTCCAGGGGGCGGTAACTATGGCTACACCTTC.

This clonotype was seen only a few times. This chain links TRBV5-1 with TRBJ1-2, with TRBD1 as a possible D gene (6 bases). Germline V gene sequence: CDR1 SGHRS, CDR2 YFSETQ. V was cut by 5 bases and J by 1 base, with 12 bases left in between. CDR3 length: 14 residues. The CDR3 DNA reads TGCGCCAGCAGGGAACGACAGGTTAACTATGGCTACACCTTC. Translation gives CASRERQVNYGYTF.

This clonotype was counted only a few times. The chain employs TRBV27 and TRBJ2-7, with TRBD1 identical over 8 bases. Germline values: CDR1 MNHEY, CDR2 SMNVEV (reference sequence). V dropped 3 bases and J dropped 5; count of bases not matched to a gene: 12. This CDR3 spans 16 amino acids. The CDR3 protein is CASSFIGQGTVDEQYF. The CDR3 DNA is TGTGCCAGCAGTTTCATCGGACAGGGAACGGTCGACGAGCAGTACTTC.

This clonotype was observed at least ten times. The V call is TRBV10-3, the J call TRBJ2-1, with no clear D. Germline CDR1 and CDR2: ENHRY and SYGVKD. V lost 8 bases, J lost 6 bases, and 11 bases lay in between. The CDR3 spans 12 residues. CDR3 DNA: TGTGCCATCGCGCCTATAGGCAATGAGCAGTTCTTC. This gives the protein CAIAPIGNEQFF.

This chain joins TRBV18 and TRBJ1-1; D unclear. V was pared by 4 bases and J by 3 bases, with 15 bases between. Germline CDR1 is KGHSH and CDR2 is LQKENI. The CDR3 consists of 15 residues. The DNA for the CDR3 is TGTGCCAGCTCACGCATCGGAGGGCAATACACTGAAGCTTTCTTT. Its translation is CASSRIGGQYTEAFF.

This chain links TRBV12-3 or TRBV12-4 with TRBJ2-7, with D unclear. Trimming stripped 5 bases from V and 1 base from J, with 9 bases between. The CDR3 contains 13 residues. The CDR3: CASSRTGSYEQYF. The CDR3 bases are TGTGCCAGCAGTCGGACGGGTTCCTACGAGCAGTACTTC.

This clonotype was seen a few times. In DNA, the CDR3 is TGTGCCAGCAGCCTAGACAGGGGGGGAGGTCAGCCCCAGCATTTT. Protein sequence: CASSLDRGGGQPQHF. The chain links TRBV12-3 or TRBV12-4 to TRBJ1-5; TRBD1 matches at 9 bases. The ends lost 6 bases at V and 6 bases at J; junction bases unmatched: 9. This CDR3 is 15 amino acids long.

This clonotype has at least ten counts. The chain employs TRBV5-1 and TRBJ2-3; D call uncertain. The length of the CDR3 is 14 residues. Germline lookup yields CDR1 SGHRS and CDR2 YFSETQ. The ends were cut back, 3 bases at V and 4 bases at J, with 12 bases in the middle. The CDR3: CASSSTPSPDTQYF. The DNA of the CDR3 is TGCGCCAGCAGCTCGACTCCTAGTCCAGATACGCAGTATTTT.

This clonotype was detected many times. The chain links TRBV6-5 to TRBJ1-1, with no clear D. V was trimmed by 1 base and J by 3 bases, leaving 0 bases between them. Germline-derived CDR1 and CDR2 are MNHEY and SVGAGI. The CDR3 has 11 residues. CDR3 amino acids: CASSYYTEAFF. The CDR3 nucleotides are TGTGCCAGCAGTTACTACACTGAAGCTTTCTTT.

This clonotype was found many times. The chain combines TRBV9 with TRBJ1-1; D is unresolved. Per the germline V gene, CDR1 is SGDLS and CDR2 is YYNGEE. The CDR3 has 13 amino acids. Trimming stripped 4 bases from V and 6 bases from J, with 13 bases between. CDR3: CASSPRIGAEAFF. In DNA form, the CDR3 reads TGTGCCAGCAGCCCGAGGATCGGTGCTGAAGCTTTCTTT. Complete variable domain (other parts from reference TRBV9 and TRBJ1-1): DSGVTQTPKHLITATGQRVTLRCSPRSGDLSVYWYQQSLDQGLQFLIQYYNGEERAKGNILERFSAQQFPDLHSELNLSSLELGDSALYFCASSPRIGAEAFFGQGTRLTVV.

This clonotype was counted only a few times. The V gene is TRBV10-3, the J gene TRBJ2-2, with D unresolved. Germline assignment: CDR1 ENHRY and CDR2 SYGVKD. V lost 4 bases and J 4 bases, leaving 13 bases between the germline ends. This CDR3 is 15 amino acids long. CDR3: CAISARSSGTGELFF. CDR3 nucleotide sequence: TGTGCCATCAGTGCCAGGTCGTCGGGCACCGGGGAGCTGTTTTTT.

This clonotype occurred many times. The CDR3 nucleotides read TGTGCCAGCAGCCACGTGGACAGCTACCCCGTCAGGAATTCACCCCTCCACTTT. Translation gives CASSHVDSYPVRNSPLHF. The genes are TRBV4-2 and TRBJ1-6; a weak D match, TRBD1 (6 bases). This CDR3 spans 18 amino acids. Deletions cut 3 bases from V and 7 bases from J, with 22 bases between. Looked up from germline, CDR1 is LGHNA and CDR2 is YNFKEQ.

Ten or more counts support this clonotype. This sequence joins TRBV29-1 and TRBJ2-3; D not certain. Germline V gene data show CDR1 as SQVTM and CDR2 as ANQGSEA. The V end lost 4 bases, the J end lost 2 bases, and 10 bases lay between the germline ends. This CDR3 contains 13 residues. CDR3 protein: CSVGKLNTDTQYF. The CDR3 nucleotides read TGCAGCGTTGGGAAACTCAACACAGATACGCAGTATTTT.

The sample holds many counts of this clonotype. This chain joins TRBV20-1 and TRBJ1-2; 7 nucleotides line up with TRBD1. Germline CDR1 reads DFQATT; CDR2 reads SNEGSKA (reference sequence). CDR3 size: 15 residues. The junction had 5 bases not matched to a gene; V was cut back by 0 bases and J by 1 base. This CDR3 is CSARDAGGINYGYTF. The CDR3 DNA reads TGCAGTGCTAGAGATGCAGGGGGAATTAACTATGGCTACACCTTC.

This sequence joins TRBV7-2 and TRBJ1-2; no definite D call. V dropped 0 bases and J dropped 5 bases, with 13 bases sitting between them. This CDR3 has 15 residues. Germline V gene sequence: CDR1 SGHTA, CDR2 FQGNSA. CDR3 in amino acids: CASSLAVAREYGYTF. The CDR3 coding sequence is TGTGCCAGCAGCTTAGCGGTTGCCCGAGAGTATGGCTACACCTTC.

This clonotype was detected many times. The chain carries TRBV10-3 and TRBJ2-3; D is unclear. V was shortened by 8 bases and J by 7 bases, with 16 bases between the two germline ends. The CDR3 runs 13 residues. CDR1 ENHRY and CDR2 SYGVKD come from the germline V gene. The CDR3 spells CAIHGSEGYTQYF. In DNA form, the CDR3 reads TGTGCCATCCACGGGTCCGAAGGGTATACGCAGTATTTT.

There are a few counts of this clonotype. The chain employs TRBV5-1 and TRBJ1-6, with D unresolved. Trimming took 4 bases from V and 8 from J, leaving 13 bases between them. From germline, CDR1 is SGHRS and CDR2 YFSETQ. CDR3 size: 14 residues. CDR3 sequence: CASSISGRDSPLHF. The CDR3 DNA follows: TGCGCCAGCAGCATATCCGGGAGGGATTCACCCCTCCACTTT.